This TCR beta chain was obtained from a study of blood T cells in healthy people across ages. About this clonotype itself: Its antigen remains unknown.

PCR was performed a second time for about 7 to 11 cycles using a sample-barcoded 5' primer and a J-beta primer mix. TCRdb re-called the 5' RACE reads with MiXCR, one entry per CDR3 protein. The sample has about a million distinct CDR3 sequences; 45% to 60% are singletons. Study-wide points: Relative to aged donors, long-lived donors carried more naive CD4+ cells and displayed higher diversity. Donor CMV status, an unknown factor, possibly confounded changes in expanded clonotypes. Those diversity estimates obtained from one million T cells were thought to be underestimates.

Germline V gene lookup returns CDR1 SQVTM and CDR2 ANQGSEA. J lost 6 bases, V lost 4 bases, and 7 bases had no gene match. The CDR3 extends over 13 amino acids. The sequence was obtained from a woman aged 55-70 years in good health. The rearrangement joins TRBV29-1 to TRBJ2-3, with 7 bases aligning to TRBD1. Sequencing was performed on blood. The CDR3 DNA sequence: TGCAGCGTTGGGGTGACAGGGTTGGATACGCAGTATTTT. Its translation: CSVGVTGLDTQYF.